This TCR beta chain was observed in a study of T cells after yellow fever vaccination. The ends were cut back, 7 bases at V and 0 bases at J, with 10 bases in the middle. The CDR3 is 14 residues long. Germline loops: CDR1 SQVTM, CDR2 ANQGSEA. TCRdb fed the 5' RACE reads into MiXCR, producing one record per CDR3 protein. This table holds tens of thousands of distinct CDR3 sequences, more than 5.5% found once. This clonotype appeared a few times. The sequence was collected from a man aged 18 to 30 who received the YFV17D yellow fever vaccine. The material sequenced was CD8+ T cells sorted from PBMCs, taken 5 days after the first yellow fever vaccination. The chain joins TRBV29-1 to TRBJ2-6, with D tentatively TRBD1 (6 bases). The CDR3 protein is CSATGFSGANVLTF. The CDR3 DNA is TGCAGCGCTACAGGGTTCTCTGGGGCCAACGTCCTGACTTTC.